This T cell receptor (beta chain) is drawn from a study of T cell responses to AZD1222 COVID-19 vaccine. Overall study: Second-dose recipients at about 4 or about 12 weeks were treated as one pooled group.

For this clone: Its cognate antigen is unknown.

Assay: immunoSEQ multiplex PCR; the TCRdb copy retains only in-frame clones and omits some. This table holds about 54,000 clones, under 90% found once. Unmatched junction bases numbered 10, after V lost 5 bases and J lost 2 bases. The length of the CDR3 is 17 residues. Germline-derived CDR1 and CDR2 are SGHAT and FQNNGV. Study-wide points: Spike-spanning, vaccine-associated CD4 TCRs were dominant at 160-218 and 743-854. Possibly, clonal diversity was underestimated; donors were largely white British and included more females.

The source is an adult in good health. The chain recombines TRBV11-2 with TRBJ2-3; 10 nucleotides match TRBD2. The starting material was peripheral blood, obtained on day 0 of AZD1222 vaccination. The CDR3 reads CASSPTRLAGHTDTQYF. The DNA of the CDR3 is TGTGCCAGCAGCCCGACTAGACTAGCGGGTCACACAGATACGCAGTATTTT.